This T cell receptor beta chain was sequenced during a study of T cell responses to AZD1222 COVID-19 vaccine. To note about this clone: Antigen specificity is unknown.

Study-wide results and limits: Regions left unmutated in variants are reportedly the target of nearly half of spike-specific TCRs. The repertoires were collected only after the peak T cell response. Spike as a whole was targeted by vaccine-associated CD4 TCRs, dominant at 160-218 and 743-854. The donor cohort was predominantly white British with a female majority, and clonal diversity may have been underestimated.

The germline V gene encodes CDR1 KGHDR and CDR2 SFDVKD. Trimming shortened V by 3 bases and J by 4 bases, and 7 bases separated the two germline ends. CDR3 length equals 13 residues. The assay was immunoSEQ multiplex PCR, and TCRdb's table has in-frame clones only and misses some. The sample consists of approximately 81,000 clones, about nine tenths of them appearing once. The material was peripheral blood, obtained on day 0 of MenACWY control vaccination. The V call is TRBV24-1, the J call TRBJ2-3, with D perhaps given as TRBD1 or TRBD2 (5 bases each). This TCR was recovered from an adult in good health. CDR3 in DNA: TGTGCCACCAGTGATGGGGGTGCAGATACGCAGTATTTT. Translation gives CATSDGGADTQYF.